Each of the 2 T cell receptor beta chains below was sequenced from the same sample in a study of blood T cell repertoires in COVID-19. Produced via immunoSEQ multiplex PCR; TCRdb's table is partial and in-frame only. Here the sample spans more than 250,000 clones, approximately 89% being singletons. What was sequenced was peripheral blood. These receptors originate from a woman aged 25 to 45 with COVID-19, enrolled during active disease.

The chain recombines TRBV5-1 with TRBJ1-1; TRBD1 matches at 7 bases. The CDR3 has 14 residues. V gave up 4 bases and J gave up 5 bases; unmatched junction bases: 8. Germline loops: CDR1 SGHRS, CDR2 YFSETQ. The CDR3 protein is CASSIEPGGTEAFF. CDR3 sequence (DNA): TGCGCCAGCAGCATAGAACCAGGGGGAACTGAAGCTTTCTTT.

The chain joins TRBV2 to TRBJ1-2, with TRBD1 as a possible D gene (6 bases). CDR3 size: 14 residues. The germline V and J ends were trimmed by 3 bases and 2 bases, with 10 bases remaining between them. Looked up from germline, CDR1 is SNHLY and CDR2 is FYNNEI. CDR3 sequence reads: CASSEGAGNYGYTF. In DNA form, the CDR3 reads TGTGCCAGCAGTGAGGGGGCAGGGAACTATGGCTACACCTTC.